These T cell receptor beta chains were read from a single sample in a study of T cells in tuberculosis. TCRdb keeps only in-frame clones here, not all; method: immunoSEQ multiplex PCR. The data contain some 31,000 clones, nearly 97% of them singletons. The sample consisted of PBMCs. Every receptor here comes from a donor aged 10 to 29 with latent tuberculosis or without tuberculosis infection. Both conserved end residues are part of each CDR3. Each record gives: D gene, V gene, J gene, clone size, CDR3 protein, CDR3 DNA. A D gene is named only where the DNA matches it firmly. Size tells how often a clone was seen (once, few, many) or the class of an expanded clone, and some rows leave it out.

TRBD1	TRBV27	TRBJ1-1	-	CASSRQGTEAFF	TGTGCCAGCAGCCGACAGGGGACAGAAGCTTTCTTT
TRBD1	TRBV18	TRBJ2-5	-	CASSPTGGPRETQYF	TGTGCCAGCTCACCCACAGGGGGCCCTCGAGAGACCCAGTACTTC
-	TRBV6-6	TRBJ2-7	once	CASRLRDTGNYEQYF	TGTGCCAGCCGACTCCGGGACACCGGGAACTACGAGCAGTACTTC
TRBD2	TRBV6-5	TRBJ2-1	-	CASSRLAGESEQFF	TGTGCCAGCAGCCGACTAGCGGGAGAGAGTGAGCAGTTCTTC
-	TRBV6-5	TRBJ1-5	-	CASSYSAAGGQPQHF	TGTGCCAGCAGTTACTCGGCAGCGGGGGGCCAGCCCCAGCATTTT
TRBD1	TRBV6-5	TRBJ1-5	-	CASRSLTGYHQPQHF	TGTGCCAGCAGATCCCTGACAGGGTATCATCAGCCCCAGCATTTT
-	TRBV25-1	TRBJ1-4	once	CASSGAYAGTNEKLFF	TGTGCCAGCAGTGGCGCTTACGCGGGAACTAATGAAAAACTGTTTTTT
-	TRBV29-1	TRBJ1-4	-	CSVNNKPQGYEKLFF	TGCAGCGTTAACAATAAGCCTCAGGGTTATGAAAAACTGTTTTTT
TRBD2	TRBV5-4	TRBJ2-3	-	CASSFGTSGPTSTDTQYF	TGTGCCAGCAGCTTCGGGACTAGCGGGCCTACTAGCACAGATACGCAGTATTTT
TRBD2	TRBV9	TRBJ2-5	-	CASSVGGGIWGTQYF	TGTGCCAGCAGCGTAGGCGGGGGTATTTGGGGGACCCAGTACTTC
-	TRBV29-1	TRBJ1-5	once	CSVRDSGQPQHF	TGCAGCGTCCGGGACTCGGGACAGCCCCAGCATTTT
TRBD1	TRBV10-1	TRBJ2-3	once	CASTLWDRVISTDTQYF	TGCGCCAGCACATTATGGGACAGGGTCATTAGTACAGATACGCAGTATTTT
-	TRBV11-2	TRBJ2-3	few	CASSFRRPTDPGYTQYF	TGTGCCAGCAGCTTTCGACGTCCGACAGATCCAGGATATACGCAGTATTTT
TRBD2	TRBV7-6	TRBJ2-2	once	CASSSGTSGRRELFF	TGTGCCAGCAGCTCGGGGACTAGCGGGAGAAGGGAGCTGTTTTTT
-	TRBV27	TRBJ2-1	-	CASTGYLNNEQFF	TGTGCCAGTACAGGGTACCTTAACAATGAGCAGTTCTTC
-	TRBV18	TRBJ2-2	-	CASSPGSTGELFF	TGTGCCAGCTCACCAGGGAGCACCGGGGAGCTGTTTTTT
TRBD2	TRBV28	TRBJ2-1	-	CASSRPLGGGAVNEQFF	TGTGCCAGCAGTAGGCCCCTAGGCGGGGGGGCAGTGAATGAGCAGTTCTTC
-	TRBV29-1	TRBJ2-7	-	CSVGESVEQYF	TGCAGCGTTGGAGAATCGGTCGAGCAGTACTTC
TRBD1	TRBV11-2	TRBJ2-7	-	CASSMSGTGPYEQYF	TGTGCCAGCAGCATGTCCGGGACAGGGCCGTACGAGCAGTACTTC
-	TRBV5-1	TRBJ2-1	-	CASSLEGRYNEQFF	TGCGCCAGCAGCTTGGAGGGGCGTTACAATGAGCAGTTCTTC
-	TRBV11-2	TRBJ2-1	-	CASSTDRNEQFF	TGTGCCAGCAGTACCGACAGGAATGAGCAGTTCTTC